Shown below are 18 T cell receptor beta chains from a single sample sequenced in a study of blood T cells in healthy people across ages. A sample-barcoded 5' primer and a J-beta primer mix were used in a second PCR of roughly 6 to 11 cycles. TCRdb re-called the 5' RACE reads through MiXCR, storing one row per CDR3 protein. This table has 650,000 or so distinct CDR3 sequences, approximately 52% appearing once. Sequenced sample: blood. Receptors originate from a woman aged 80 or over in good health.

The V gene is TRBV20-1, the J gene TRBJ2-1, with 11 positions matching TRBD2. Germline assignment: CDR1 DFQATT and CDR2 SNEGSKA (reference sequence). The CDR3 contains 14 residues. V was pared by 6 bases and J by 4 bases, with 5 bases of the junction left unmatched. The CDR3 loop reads CSATGLAAYNEQFF. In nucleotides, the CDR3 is TGCAGTGCAACGGGACTAGCGGCTTACAATGAGCAGTTCTTC.

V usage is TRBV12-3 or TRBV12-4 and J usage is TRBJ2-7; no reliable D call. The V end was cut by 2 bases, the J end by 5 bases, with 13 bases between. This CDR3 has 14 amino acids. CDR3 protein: CASSLTESKDEQYF. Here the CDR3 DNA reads TGTGCCAGCAGTTTAACCGAATCCAAGGACGAGCAGTACTTC.

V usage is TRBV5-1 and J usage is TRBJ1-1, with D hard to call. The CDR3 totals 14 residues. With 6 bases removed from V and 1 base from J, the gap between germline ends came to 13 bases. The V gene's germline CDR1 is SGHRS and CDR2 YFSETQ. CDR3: CASTMSPPNTEAFF. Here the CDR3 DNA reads TGCGCCAGCACCATGTCCCCGCCGAACACTGAAGCTTTCTTT. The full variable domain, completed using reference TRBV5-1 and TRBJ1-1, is KAGVTQTPRYLIKTRGQQVTLSCSPISGHRSVSWYQQTPGQGLQFLFEYFSETQRNKGNFPGRFSGRQFSNSRSEMNVSTLELGDSALYLCASTMSPPNTEAFFGQGTRLTVV.

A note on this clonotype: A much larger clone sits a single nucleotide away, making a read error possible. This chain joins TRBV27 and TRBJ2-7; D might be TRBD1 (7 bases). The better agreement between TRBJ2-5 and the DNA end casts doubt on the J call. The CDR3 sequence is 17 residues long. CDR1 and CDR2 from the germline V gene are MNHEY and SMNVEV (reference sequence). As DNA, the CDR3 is TGTGCCAGCAGGCTACTCAGACAGGGAGGTCGCCAAGCGACCCAGTACTTC. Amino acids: CASRLLRQGGRQATQYF.

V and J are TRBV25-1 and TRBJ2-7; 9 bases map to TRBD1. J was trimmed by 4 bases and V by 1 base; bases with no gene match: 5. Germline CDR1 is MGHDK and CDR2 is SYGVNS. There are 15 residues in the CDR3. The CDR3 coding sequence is TGTGCCAGCAGTGAATTGGGACAGGGCGATTACGAGCAGTACTTC. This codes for CASSELGQGDYEQYF.

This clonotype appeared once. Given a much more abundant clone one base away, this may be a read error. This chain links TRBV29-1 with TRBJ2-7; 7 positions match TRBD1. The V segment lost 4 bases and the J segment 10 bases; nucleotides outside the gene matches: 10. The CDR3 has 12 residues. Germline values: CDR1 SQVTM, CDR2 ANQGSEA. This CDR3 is CSVGRDTGDQYF. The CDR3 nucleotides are TGCAGCGTTGGACGCGATACAGGGGACCAGTACTTC.

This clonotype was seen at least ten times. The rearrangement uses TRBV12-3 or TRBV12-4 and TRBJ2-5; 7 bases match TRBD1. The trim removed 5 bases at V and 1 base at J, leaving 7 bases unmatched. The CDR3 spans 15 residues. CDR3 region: CASSPGTVFQETQYF. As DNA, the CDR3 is TGTGCCAGCAGTCCCGGGACAGTATTCCAAGAGACCCAGTACTTC.

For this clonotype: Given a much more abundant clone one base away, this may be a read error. The CDR3 DNA is TGCAGCGTTGGAGATCGGCGGGGGGGCGGGTACAATGAGCAGTTCTTC. This codes for CSVGDRRGGGYNEQFF. V and J are TRBV29-1 and TRBJ2-1; TRBD2 aligns across 9 bases. From germline, CDR1 is SQVTM and CDR2 ANQGSEA. The CDR3 consists of 16 residues. The V and J ends lost 4 bases and 4 bases, in that order; junction bases with no gene match: 11.

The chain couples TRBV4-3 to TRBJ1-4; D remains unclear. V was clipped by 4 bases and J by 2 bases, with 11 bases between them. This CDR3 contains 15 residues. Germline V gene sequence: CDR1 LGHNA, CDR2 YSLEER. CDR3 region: CASSLQGRTNEKLFF. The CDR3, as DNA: TGCGCCAGCAGCCTCCAAGGGAGGACTAATGAAAAACTGTTTTTT.

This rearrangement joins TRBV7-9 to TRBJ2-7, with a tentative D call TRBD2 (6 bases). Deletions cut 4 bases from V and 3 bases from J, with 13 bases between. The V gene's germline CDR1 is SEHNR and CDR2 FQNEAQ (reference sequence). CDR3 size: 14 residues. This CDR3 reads CASSSRLGDYEQYF. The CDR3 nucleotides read TGTGCCAGCAGCTCCCGACTAGGGGACTACGAGCAGTACTTC.

The CDR3 loop is CAISSPGNEQFF. The CDR3 nucleotides read TGTGCCATCAGTTCTCCCGGCAATGAGCAGTTCTTC. V gene TRBV10-3 combines with J gene TRBJ2-1; no definite D call. CDR1 and CDR2 from the germline V gene are ENHRY and SYGVKD. The V end lost 5 bases, the J end lost 6 bases, and 8 bases lay between the germline ends. This CDR3 region has 12 residues.

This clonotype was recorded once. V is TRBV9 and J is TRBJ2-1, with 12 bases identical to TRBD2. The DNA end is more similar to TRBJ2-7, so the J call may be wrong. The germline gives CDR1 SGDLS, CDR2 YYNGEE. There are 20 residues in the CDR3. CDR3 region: CASSGGGWLAGGSSYNEQYF. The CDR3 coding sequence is TGTGCCAGCAGCGGGGGGGGTTGGCTAGCGGGAGGGAGCTCCTACAATGAGCAGTACTTC.

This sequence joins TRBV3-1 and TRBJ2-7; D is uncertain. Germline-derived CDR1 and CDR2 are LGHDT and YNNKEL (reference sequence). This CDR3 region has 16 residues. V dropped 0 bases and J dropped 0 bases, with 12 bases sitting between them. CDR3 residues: CASSQDVRKSSYEQYF. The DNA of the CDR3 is TGTGCCAGCAGCCAAGATGTCCGGAAGAGCTCCTACGAGCAGTACTTC.

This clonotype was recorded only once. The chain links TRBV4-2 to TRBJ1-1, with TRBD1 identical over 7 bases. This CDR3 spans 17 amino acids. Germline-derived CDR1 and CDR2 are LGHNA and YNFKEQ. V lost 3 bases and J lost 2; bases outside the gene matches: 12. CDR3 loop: CASSHGQGVRTNTEAFF. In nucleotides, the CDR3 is TGTGCCAGCAGCCATGGCCAGGGGGTAAGAACAAACACTGAAGCTTTCTTT.

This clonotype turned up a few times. The CDR3 sequence is CASSLPVGEMSGSTEAFF. CDR3 DNA sequence: TGCGCCAGCAGTCTCCCCGTAGGGGAGATGTCCGGGAGCACTGAAGCTTTCTTT. The J gene is TRBJ1-1, the V gene TRBV4-1, with D perhaps matching TRBD1 (5 bases). Deletions cut 6 bases from V and 4 bases from J, with 27 bases between. Germline CDR1 reads MGHRA; CDR2 reads YSYEKL. The CDR3 has 18 residues.

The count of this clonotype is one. CDR3 bases: TGTGCCAGCAGCCCGACGGACAGGCTCGTAGGGGGGCAGTACTTC. The encoded protein is CASSPTDRLVGGQYF. The chain has TRBV14 and TRBJ2-4, with D possibly being TRBD1 (7 bases). The CDR3 consists of 15 residues. V lost 4 bases, J lost 13 bases, and 23 bases lay in between. The V gene's germline CDR1 is SGHDN and CDR2 FVKESK. Drawing the rest from reference TRBV14 and TRBJ2-4, the complete variable domain is EAGVTQFPSHSVIEKGQTVTLRCDPISGHDNLYWYRRVMGKEIKFLLHFVKESKQDESGMPNNRFLAERTGGTYSTLKVQPAELEDSGVYFCASSPTDRLVGGQYFGAGTRLSVL.

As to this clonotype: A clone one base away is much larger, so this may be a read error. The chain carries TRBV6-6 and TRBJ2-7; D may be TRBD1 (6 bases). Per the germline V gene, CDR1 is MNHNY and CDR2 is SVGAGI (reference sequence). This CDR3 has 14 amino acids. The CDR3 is CASSDSKRGSEQYF. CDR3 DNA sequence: TGTGCCAGCAGTGACTCGAAGAGGGGGAGCGAGCAGTACTTC.

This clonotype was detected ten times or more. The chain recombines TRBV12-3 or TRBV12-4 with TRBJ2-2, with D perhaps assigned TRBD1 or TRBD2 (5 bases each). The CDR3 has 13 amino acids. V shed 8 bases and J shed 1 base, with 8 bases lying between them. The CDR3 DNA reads TGTGCCAGCTGGGACGGGAACACCGGGGAGCTGTTTTTT. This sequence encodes CASWDGNTGELFF.